Sequencing of this TCR beta chain was carried out in a study of graft-versus-host responses after intestinal transplantation. As for the study in general: All recipients were transplanted with multivisceral, liver-intestinal, or isolated intestinal grafts. Following induction with anti-thymocyte globulin, all recipients were given tacrolimus and steroids for about 3 years. Study-wide points: High graft-versus-host to host-versus-graft clonal ratios were found in allografts of patients who had graft-donor T cell macrochimerism. Recipient marrow held GvH clones, some first seen in ileum or blood.

Points on this clone: The antigen is unknown.

Produced via immunoSEQ multiplex PCR; TCRdb's table is partial and in-frame only. The sample shows about 70,000 clones, about 94% of them seen only once. This specimen consisted of unstimulated CD8+ T cells sorted from spleen or lymph node cells, obtained before intestinal transplant. The clonotype comes from a human donor who received an intestinal transplant.

The CDR3 loop reads CASSLTPGWPSNTEAFF. CDR3 nucleotide sequence: TGTGCCAGCAGTTTAACCCCAGGGTGGCCTTCGAACACTGAAGCTTTCTTT. This chain uses TRBV28 with TRBJ1-1; D possibly corresponds to TRBD1 (5 bases). Germline V gene lookup returns CDR1 MDHEN and CDR2 SYDVKM. The CDR3 covers 17 residues. V dropped 2 bases and J dropped 1 base, with 17 bases sitting between them.